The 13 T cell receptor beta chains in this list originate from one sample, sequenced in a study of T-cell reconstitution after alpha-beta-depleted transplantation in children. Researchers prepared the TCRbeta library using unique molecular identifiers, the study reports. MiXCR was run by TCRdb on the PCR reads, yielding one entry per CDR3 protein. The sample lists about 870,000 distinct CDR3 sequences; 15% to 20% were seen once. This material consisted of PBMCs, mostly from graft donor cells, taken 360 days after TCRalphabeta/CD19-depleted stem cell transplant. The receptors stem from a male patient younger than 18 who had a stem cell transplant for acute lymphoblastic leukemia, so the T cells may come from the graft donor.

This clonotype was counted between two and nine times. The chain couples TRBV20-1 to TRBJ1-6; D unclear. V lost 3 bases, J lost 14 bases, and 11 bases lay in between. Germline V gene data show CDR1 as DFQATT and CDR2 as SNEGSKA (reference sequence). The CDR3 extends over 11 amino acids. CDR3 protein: CSASSSISLHF. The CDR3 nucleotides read TGCAGTGCTAGTTCCTCAATATCCCTCCACTTT.

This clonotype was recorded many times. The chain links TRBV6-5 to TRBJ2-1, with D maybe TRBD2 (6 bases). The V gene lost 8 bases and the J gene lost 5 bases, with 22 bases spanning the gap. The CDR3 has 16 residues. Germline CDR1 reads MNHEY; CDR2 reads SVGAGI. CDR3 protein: CASPKGGAGPDNEQFF. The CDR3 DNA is TGTGCCAGCCCTAAGGGAGGTGCGGGCCCAGACAATGAGCAGTTCTTC.

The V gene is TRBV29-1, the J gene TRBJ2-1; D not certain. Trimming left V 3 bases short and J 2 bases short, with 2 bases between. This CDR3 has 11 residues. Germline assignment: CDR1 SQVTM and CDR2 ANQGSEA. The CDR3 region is CSVDTYNEQFF. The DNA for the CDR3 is TGCAGCGTTGACACCTACAATGAGCAGTTCTTC.

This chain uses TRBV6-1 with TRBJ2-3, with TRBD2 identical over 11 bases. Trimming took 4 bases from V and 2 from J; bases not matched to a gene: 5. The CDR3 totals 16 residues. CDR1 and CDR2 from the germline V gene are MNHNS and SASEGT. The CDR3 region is CASSVSSGRPTDTQYF. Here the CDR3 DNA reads TGTGCCAGCAGTGTATCTAGCGGGAGGCCCACAGATACGCAGTATTTT.

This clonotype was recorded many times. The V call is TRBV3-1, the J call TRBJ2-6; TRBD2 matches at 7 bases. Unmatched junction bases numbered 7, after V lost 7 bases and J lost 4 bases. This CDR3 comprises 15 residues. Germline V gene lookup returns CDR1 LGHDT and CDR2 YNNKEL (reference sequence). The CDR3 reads CASTRGVAGANVLTF. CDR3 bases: TGTGCCAGCACTCGGGGGGTCGCCGGGGCCAACGTCCTGACTTTC.

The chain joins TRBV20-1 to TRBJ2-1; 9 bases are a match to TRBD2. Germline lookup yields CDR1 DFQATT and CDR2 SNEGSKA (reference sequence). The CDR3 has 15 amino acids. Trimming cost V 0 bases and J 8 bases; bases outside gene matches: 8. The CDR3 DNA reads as TGCAGTGCTAGAGAGAAGACTAGCGGCCCCTATGAGCAGTTCTTC. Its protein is CSAREKTSGPYEQFF.

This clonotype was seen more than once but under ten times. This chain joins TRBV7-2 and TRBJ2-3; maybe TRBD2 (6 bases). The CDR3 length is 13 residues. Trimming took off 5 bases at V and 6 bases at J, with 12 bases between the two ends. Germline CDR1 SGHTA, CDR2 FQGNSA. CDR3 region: CASSNQAGDTQYF. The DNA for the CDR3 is TGTGCCAGCAGCAACCAGGCGGGGGATACGCAGTATTTT.

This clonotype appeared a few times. The CDR3 nucleotides read TGTGCCAGCAGTTACTCGCGGAACTACGAGCAGTACTTC. It specifies CASSYSRNYEQYF. The chain uses TRBV6-5 and TRBJ2-7; the D is unclear. The CDR3 spans 13 residues. Trimming stripped 0 bases from V and 3 bases from J, with 6 bases between. Per germline, CDR1 MNHEY and CDR2 SVGAGI.

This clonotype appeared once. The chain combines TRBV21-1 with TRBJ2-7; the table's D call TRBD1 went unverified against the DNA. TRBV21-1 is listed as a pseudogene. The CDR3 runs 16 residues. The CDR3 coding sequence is TGTGCCAGCAGCAAAGCTCCCAGGGACAGTGCCTACGAGCAGTACTTC. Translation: CASSKAPRDSAYEQYF.

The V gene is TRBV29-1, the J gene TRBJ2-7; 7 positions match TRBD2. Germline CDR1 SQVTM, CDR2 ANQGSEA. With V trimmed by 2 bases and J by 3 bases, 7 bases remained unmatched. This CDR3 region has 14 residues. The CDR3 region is CSVELAERGYEQYF. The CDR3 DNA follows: TGCAGCGTTGAACTAGCGGAAAGAGGCTACGAGCAGTACTTC.

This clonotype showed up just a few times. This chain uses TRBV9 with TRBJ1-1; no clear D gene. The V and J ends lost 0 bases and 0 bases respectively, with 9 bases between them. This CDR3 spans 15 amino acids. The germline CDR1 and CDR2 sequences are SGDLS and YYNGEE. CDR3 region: CASSVGIGLNTEAFF. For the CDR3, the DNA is TGTGCCAGCAGCGTAGGGATAGGCTTGAACACTGAAGCTTTCTTT.

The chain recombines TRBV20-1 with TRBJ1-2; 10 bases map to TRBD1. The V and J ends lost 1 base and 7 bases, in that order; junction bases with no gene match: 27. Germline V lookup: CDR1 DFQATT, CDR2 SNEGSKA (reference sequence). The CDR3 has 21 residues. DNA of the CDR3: TGCAGTGCTAGAGTGGCCTCGGGGACAGGGGAAGGGTTTGGGGGTTTAGGTGGCTACACCTTC. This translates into CSARVASGTGEGFGGLGGYTF.

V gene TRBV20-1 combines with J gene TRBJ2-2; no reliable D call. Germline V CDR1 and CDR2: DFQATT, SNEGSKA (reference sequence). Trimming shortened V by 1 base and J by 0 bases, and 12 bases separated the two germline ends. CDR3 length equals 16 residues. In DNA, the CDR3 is TGCAGTGCTAGAGTCCGGGCCCAGTCGAACACCGGGGAGCTGTTTTTT. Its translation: CSARVRAQSNTGELFF.